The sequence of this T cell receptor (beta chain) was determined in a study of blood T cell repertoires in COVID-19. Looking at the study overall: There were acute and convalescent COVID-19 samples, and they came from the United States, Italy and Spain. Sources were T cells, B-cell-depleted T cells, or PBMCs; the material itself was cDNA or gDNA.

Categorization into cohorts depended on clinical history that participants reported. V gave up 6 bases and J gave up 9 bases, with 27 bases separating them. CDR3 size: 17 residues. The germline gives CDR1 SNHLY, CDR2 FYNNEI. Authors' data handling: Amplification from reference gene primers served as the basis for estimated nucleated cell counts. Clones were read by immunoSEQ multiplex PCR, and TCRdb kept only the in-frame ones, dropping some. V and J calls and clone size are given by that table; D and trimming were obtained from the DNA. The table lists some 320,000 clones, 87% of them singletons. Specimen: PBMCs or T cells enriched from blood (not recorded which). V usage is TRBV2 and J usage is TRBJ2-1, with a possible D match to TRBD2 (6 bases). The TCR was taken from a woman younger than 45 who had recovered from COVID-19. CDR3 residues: CASSVLSSGRMYGEQFF. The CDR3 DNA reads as TGTGCCAGCAGCGTCCTTTCTTCGGGGAGGATGTATGGTGAGCAGTTCTTC.